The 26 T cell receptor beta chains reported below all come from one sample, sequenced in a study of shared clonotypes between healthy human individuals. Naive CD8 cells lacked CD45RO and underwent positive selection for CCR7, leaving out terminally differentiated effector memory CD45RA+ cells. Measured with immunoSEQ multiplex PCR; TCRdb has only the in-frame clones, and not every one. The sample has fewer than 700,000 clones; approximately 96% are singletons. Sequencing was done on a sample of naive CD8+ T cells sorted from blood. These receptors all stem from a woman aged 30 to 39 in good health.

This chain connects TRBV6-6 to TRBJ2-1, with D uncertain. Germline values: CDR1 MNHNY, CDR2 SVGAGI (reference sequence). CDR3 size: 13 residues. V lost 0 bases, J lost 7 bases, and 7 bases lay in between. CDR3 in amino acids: CASSYSSWNEQFF. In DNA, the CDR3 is TGTGCCAGCAGTTACTCGAGTTGGAATGAGCAGTTCTTC.

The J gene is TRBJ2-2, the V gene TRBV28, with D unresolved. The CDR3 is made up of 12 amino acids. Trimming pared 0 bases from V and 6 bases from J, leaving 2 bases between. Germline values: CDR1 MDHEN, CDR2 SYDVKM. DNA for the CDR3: TGTGCCAGCAGTTTATGGCCCGGGGAGCTGTTTTTT. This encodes CASSLWPGELFF.

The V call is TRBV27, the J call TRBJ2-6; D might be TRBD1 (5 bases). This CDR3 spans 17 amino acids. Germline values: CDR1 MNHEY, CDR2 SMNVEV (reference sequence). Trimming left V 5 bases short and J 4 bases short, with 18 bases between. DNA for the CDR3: TGTGCCAGCAGTAAGGGGAAGGGCTCACCGGGGGCCAACGTCCTGACTTTC. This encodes CASSKGKGSPGANVLTF.

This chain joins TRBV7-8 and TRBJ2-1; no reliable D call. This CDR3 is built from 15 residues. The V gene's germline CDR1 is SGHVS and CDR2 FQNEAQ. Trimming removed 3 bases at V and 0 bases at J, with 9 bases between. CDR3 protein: CASSFPTVSYNEQFF. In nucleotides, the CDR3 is TGTGCCAGCAGCTTTCCGACGGTCTCCTACAATGAGCAGTTCTTC.

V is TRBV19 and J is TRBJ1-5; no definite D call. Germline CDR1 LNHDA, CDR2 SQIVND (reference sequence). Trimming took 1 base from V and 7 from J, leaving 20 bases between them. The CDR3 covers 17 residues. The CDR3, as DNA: TGTGCCAGTAGTATAGCCCCGTCTTTTACGGGCGAACAGCCCCAGCATTTT. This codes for CASSIAPSFTGEQPQHF.

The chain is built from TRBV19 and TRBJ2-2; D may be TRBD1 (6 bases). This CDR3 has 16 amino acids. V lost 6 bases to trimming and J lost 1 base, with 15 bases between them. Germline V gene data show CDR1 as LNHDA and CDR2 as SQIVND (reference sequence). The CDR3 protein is CASSPGDRLNTGELFF. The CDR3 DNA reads TGTGCCAGTAGCCCAGGCGACAGGCTGAACACCGGGGAGCTGTTTTTT.

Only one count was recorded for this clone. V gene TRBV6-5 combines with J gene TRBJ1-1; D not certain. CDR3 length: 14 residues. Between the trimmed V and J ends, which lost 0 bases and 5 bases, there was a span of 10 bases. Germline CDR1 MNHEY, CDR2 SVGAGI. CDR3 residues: CASSYSSRRTEAFF. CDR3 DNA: TGTGCCAGCAGTTACTCTAGCAGGCGTACTGAAGCTTTCTTT.

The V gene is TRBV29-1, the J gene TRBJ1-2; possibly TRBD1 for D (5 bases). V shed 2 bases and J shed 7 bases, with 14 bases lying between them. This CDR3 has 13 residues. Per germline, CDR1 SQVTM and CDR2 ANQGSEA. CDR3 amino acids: CSVERGRGGGYTF. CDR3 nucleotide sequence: TGCAGCGTTGAAAGAGGACGGGGGGGTGGCTACACCTTC. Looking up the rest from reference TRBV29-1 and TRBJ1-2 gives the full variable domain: SAVISQKPSRDICQRGTSLTIQCQVDSQVTMMFWYRQQPGQSLTLIATANQGSEATYESGFVIDKFPISRPNLTFSTLTVSNMSPEDSSIYLCSVERGRGGGYTFGSGTRLTVV.

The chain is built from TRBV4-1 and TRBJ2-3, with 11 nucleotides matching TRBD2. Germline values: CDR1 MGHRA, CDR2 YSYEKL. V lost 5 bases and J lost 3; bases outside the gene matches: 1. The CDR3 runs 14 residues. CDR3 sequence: CASSWTSGTDTQYF. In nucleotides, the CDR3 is TGCGCCAGCAGCTGGACTAGCGGGACAGATACGCAGTATTTT.

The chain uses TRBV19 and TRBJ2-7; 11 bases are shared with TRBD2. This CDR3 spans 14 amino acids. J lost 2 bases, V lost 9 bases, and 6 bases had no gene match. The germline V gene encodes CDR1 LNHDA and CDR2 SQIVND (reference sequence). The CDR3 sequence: CASAGTSGTYEQYF. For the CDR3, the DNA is TGTGCCAGCGCGGGGACTAGCGGAACCTACGAGCAGTACTTC. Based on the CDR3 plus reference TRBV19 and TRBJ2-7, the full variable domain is DGGITQSPKYLFRKEGQNVTLSCEQNLNHDAMYWYRQDPGQGLRLIYYSQIVNDFQKGDIAEGYSVSREKKESFPLTVTSAQKNPTAFYLCASAGTSGTYEQYFGPGTRLTVT.

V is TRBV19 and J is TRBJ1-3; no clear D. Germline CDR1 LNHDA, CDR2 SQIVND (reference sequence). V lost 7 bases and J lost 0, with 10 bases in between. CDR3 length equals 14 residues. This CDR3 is CASNEPLSGNTIYF. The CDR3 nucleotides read TGTGCCAGTAATGAACCGCTCTCTGGAAACACCATATATTTT.

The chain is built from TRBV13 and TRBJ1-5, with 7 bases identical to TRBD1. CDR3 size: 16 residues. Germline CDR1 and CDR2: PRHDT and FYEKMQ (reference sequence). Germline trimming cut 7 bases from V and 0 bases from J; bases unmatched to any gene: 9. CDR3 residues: CASIRNRGYSNQPQHF. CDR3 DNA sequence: TGTGCCAGCATTAGGAACAGGGGTTATAGCAATCAGCCCCAGCATTTT.

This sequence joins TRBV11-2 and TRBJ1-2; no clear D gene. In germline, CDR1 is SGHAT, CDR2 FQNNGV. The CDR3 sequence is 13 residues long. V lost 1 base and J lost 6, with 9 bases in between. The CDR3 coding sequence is TGTGCCAGCAGCTTAGCACAGACAAATGGCTACACCTTC. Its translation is CASSLAQTNGYTF.

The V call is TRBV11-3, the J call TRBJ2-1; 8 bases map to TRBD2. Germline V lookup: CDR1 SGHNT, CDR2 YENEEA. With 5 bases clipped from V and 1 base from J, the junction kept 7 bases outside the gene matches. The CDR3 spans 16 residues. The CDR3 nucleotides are TGTGCCAGCAGCCCAAAGACTAGCGTTTCCTACAATGAGCAGTTCTTC. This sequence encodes CASSPKTSVSYNEQFF.

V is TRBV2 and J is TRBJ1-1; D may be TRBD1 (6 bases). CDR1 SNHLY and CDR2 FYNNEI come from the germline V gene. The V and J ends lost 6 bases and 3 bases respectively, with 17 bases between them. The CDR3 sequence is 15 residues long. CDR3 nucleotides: TGTGCCAGCAGGGCGATGGGGGCTAGCGACACTGAAGCTTTCTTT. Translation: CASRAMGASDTEAFF.

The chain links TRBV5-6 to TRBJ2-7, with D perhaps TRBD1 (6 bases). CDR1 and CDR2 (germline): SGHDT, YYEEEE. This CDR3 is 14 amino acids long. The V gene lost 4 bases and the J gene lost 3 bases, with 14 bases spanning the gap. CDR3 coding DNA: TGTGCCAGCAGCCCCCGGGACAAGTTCTACGAGCAGTACTTC. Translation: CASSPRDKFYEQYF.

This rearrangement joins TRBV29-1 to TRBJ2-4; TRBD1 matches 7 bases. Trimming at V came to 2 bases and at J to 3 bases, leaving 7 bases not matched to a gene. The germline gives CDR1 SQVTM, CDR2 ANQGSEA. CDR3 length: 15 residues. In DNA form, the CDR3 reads TGCAGCGTTGAATCTACAGGGGTGGGCAAAAACATTCAGTACTTC. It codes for CSVESTGVGKNIQYF.

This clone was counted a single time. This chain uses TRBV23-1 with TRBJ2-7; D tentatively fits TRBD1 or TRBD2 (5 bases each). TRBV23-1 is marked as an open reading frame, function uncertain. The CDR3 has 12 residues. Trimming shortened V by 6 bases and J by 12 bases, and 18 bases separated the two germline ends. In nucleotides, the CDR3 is TGCGCCAGCAGCCAAGAGGGCCAGGGTAGGTACTTC. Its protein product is CASSQEGQGRYF.

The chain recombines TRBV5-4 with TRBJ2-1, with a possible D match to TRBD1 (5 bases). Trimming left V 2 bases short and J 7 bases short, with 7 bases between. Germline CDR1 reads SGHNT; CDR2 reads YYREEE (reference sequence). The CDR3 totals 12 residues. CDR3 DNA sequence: TGTGCCAGCAGCTTTCCAGGGAATGAGCAGTTCTTC. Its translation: CASSFPGNEQFF.

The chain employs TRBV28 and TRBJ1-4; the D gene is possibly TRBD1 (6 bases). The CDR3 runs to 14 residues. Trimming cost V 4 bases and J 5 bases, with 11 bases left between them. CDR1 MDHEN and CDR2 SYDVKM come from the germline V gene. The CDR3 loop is CASSSRDNNEKLFF. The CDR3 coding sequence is TGTGCCAGCAGTTCCCGGGACAACAATGAAAAACTGTTTTTT.

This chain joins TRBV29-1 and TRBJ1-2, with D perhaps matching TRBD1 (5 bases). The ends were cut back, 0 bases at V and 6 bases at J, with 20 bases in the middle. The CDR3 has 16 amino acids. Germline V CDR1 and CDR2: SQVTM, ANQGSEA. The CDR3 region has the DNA TGCAGCGTTGAAGACTTGCCCGGGACCAACCATCATGGCTACACCTTC. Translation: CSVEDLPGTNHHGYTF.

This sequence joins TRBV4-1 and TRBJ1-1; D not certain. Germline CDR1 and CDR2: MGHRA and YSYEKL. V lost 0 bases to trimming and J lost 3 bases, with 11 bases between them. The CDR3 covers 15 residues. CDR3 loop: CASSQDGGYDTEAFF. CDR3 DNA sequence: TGCGCCAGCAGCCAAGACGGCGGGTACGACACTGAAGCTTTCTTT.

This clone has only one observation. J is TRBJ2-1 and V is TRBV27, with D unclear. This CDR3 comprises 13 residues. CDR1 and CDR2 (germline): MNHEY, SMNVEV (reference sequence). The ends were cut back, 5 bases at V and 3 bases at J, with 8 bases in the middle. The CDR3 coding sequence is TGTGCCAGCAGTGCAGCTATCTACAATGAGCAGTTCTTC. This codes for CASSAAIYNEQFF.

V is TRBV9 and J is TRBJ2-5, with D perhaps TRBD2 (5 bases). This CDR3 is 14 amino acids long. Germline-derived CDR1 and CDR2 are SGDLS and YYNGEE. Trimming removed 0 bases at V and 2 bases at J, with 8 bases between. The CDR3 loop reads CASSVGTAQETQYF. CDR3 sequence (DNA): TGTGCCAGCAGCGTAGGGACTGCTCAAGAGACCCAGTACTTC.

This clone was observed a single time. The CDR3 region has the DNA TGTGCCAGCAGCTTAAGCCGATACGAGCAGTACTTC. Its protein product is CASSLSRYEQYF. The chain combines TRBV11-2 with TRBJ2-5; D unclear. The J call may be mistaken, given a closer DNA end match to TRBJ2-7. Germline V lookup: CDR1 SGHAT, CDR2 FQNNGV. CDR3 length: 12 amino acids.

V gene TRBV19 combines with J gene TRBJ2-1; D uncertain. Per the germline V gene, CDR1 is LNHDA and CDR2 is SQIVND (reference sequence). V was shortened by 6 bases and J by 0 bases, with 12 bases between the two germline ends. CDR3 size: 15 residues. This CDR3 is CASSLLVSSYNEQFF. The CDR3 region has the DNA TGTGCCAGTAGCTTGCTCGTAAGCTCCTACAATGAGCAGTTCTTC.